This TCR beta chain emerged from a study of Graves' ophthalmopathy and Graves' hyperthyroidism. The CDR3 covers 15 residues. Stable hyperthyroidism denotes an absence of ophthalmopathy throughout 18 months of follow-up. Each hyperthyroidism patient was newly diagnosed, with under 2 months' duration, and aged 18 to 65. It was on clinical symptoms, serum thyroxine, TRAb, thyroid ultrasound and orbital computed tomography that diagnosis relied. This clonotype has more than one count but fewer than ten. Germline and junction disagree at one end, which may indicate a read error. Amplified material comprised TCR beta CDR3 regions derived from RNA transcripts. First-round RT-PCR relied on HTBI primers, and a second-round multiplex PCR came next. A single record per CDR3 protein comes from TCRdb applying MiXCR to the multiplex PCR reads. The top ten hold roughly 2.4% of the sample, which has 300,000 to 450,000 distinct CDR3 sequences, about a sixth seen once.

The clonotype was recovered from an adult woman with stable Graves' hyperthyroidism. The source material was peripheral blood. The V gene is TRBV12-3 or TRBV12-4, the J gene TRBJ1-1; D gene uncertain. CDR3 region: CACSLAMLLGTEAFF. The CDR3 DNA is TGTGCCTGCAGTTTAGCGATGTTGTTAGGCACTGAAGCTTTCTTT.